This passage covers 31 T cell receptor beta chains from one sample sequenced in a study of blood T cell repertoires in COVID-19. The repertoire was sequenced with immunoSEQ multiplex PCR; TCRdb's copy has only in-frame clones and lacks some. The sample lists 80,000 to 100,000 clones; nearly 95% were seen once. Source material: peripheral blood. These receptors were collected from a human donor with active COVID-19. The donor label of this sample is uncertain.

This clone has more than one count but fewer than ten. The chain links TRBV25-1 to TRBJ1-5; no clear D gene. CDR1 is MGHDK, CDR2 SYGVNS, per germline. The CDR3 consists of 13 residues. With 2 bases removed from V and 2 bases from J, the gap between germline ends came to 4 bases. DNA of the CDR3: TGTGCCAGCAGTGAAACTGGCAATCAGCCCCAGCATTTT. It is translated as CASSETGNQPQHF.

The J gene is TRBJ2-5, the V gene TRBV4-2, with a tentative D call TRBD2 (5 bases). With 0 bases removed from V and 6 bases from J, the gap between germline ends came to 14 bases. The germline V gene encodes CDR1 LGHNA and CDR2 YNFKEQ. The CDR3 contains 15 residues. CDR3 in DNA: TGTGCCAGCAGCCAAGACTCGGGAAGGGAACAGACCCAGTACTTC. Residues: CASSQDSGREQTQYF.

Only one count was recorded for this clone. V gene TRBV3-1 (or the pseudogene TRBV3-2) combines with J gene TRBJ1-2; D perhaps matches TRBD1 (6 bases). This CDR3 spans 16 amino acids. The V end lost 0 bases, the J end lost 4 bases, and 15 bases lay between the germline ends. Germline V gene data show CDR1 as LGHDT and CDR2 as YNNKEL (reference sequence). The CDR3, as DNA: TGTGCCAGCAGCCAAGAACTCCGGACAGTGAGCTATGGCTACACCTTC. Its translation: CASSQELRTVSYGYTF.

V is TRBV3-1 (or the pseudogene TRBV3-2) and J is TRBJ2-1, with 9 bases aligning to TRBD1. The CDR3 consists of 16 residues. Germline V gene lookup returns CDR1 LGHDT and CDR2 YNNKEL (reference sequence). V shed 1 base, J shed 6 bases, and the junction held 7 bases outside the gene matches. CDR3 nucleotides: TGTGCCAGCAGCCAAGTACAGGGGGCGGGGTCCAATGAGCAGTTCTTC. This codes for CASSQVQGAGSNEQFF.

The chain joins TRBV18 to TRBJ1-4, with D perhaps matching TRBD1 (6 bases). The CDR3 runs 17 residues. Germline V gene lookup returns CDR1 KGHSH and CDR2 LQKENI. Between the trimmed V and J ends, which lost 3 bases and 1 base, there was a span of 15 bases. The CDR3 here is CASSPRAGALTNEKLFF. DNA for the CDR3: TGTGCCAGCTCACCGAGGGCAGGGGCGTTAACTAATGAAAAACTGTTTTTT.

The chain recombines TRBV5-5 with TRBJ1-1, with 7 bases lining up with TRBD1. The ends lost 0 bases at V and 1 base at J; junction bases unmatched: 3. CDR3 length: 15 residues. Germline V gives CDR1 SGHKS, CDR2 YYEKEE (reference sequence). This CDR3 is CASSLDRGGNTEAFF. CDR3 bases: TGTGCCAGCAGCTTGGACAGGGGTGGGAACACTGAAGCTTTCTTT.

The genes are TRBV19 and TRBJ1-1; D ambiguous. Germline CDR1 LNHDA, CDR2 SQIVND (reference sequence). The CDR3 is 13 residues long. V was shortened by 8 bases and J by 0 bases, with 10 bases between the two germline ends. The CDR3 DNA is TGTGCCAGTTTTAAGGAGGTGAACACTGAAGCTTTCTTT. Translation gives CASFKEVNTEAFF.

The count of this clone is one. This chain uses TRBV7-8 with TRBJ1-6; D not certain. The CDR3 length is 14 residues. Germline CDR1 and CDR2: SGHVS and FQNEAQ. Trimming took 2 bases from V and 7 from J, leaving 9 bases between them. The CDR3 bases are TGTGCCAGCAGCTTATCGGGTCAGAATTCACCCCTCCACTTT. Protein sequence: CASSLSGQNSPLHF. Variable domain in full (rest from reference TRBV7-8 and TRBJ1-6): GAGVSQSPRYKVAKRGQDVALRCDPISGHVSLFWYQQALGQGPEFLTYFQNEAQLDKSGLPSDRFFAERPEGSVSTLKIQRTQQEDSAVYLCASSLSGQNSPLHFGNGTRLTVT.

The chain recombines TRBV10-3 with TRBJ2-3; TRBD2 matches 9 bases. Per germline, CDR1 ENHRY and CDR2 SYGVKD. The CDR3 is 15 amino acids. J gave up 5 bases and V 2 bases, and 5 bases lay outside the gene matches. The CDR3 DNA reads TGTGCCATCAGTGAGCCCCTAGCGGGGCTAGATACGCAGTATTTT. Amino acid sequence: CAISEPLAGLDTQYF.

The V call is TRBV7-2, the J call TRBJ1-1; 7 nucleotides line up with TRBD1. Germline values: CDR1 SGHTA, CDR2 FQGNSA. V lost 5 bases, J lost 1 base, and 7 bases stayed unmatched. The CDR3 has 15 residues. The CDR3 reads CASSTTGTANTEAFF. CDR3 coding DNA: TGTGCCAGCAGCACTACCGGGACAGCGAACACTGAAGCTTTCTTT.

J is TRBJ2-5 and V is TRBV5-1, with TRBD2 matching 10 bases. The CDR3 is 16 amino acids. CDR1 is SGHRS and CDR2 is YFSETQ in the germline V gene. V trimming: 4 bases; J trimming: 1 base; junction bases outside the gene matches: 7. In DNA, the CDR3 is TGCGCCAGCAGCCCCAATAGCGGGGGGCTCCAAGAGACCCAGTACTTC. Translation gives CASSPNSGGLQETQYF.

J is TRBJ2-5 and V is TRBV18; 7 nucleotides line up with TRBD1. CDR3 length: 12 amino acids. V gave up 8 bases and J gave up 5 bases; unmatched junction bases: 5. CDR1 KGHSH and CDR2 LQKENI come from the germline V gene. CDR3 sequence (DNA): TGTGCCAGCACTGAGACAGGGGAGACCCAGTACTTC. It codes for CASTETGETQYF.

The V and J genes are TRBV6-2 or TRBV6-3 and TRBJ1-1; 7 nucleotides agree with TRBD1. This CDR3 region has 17 residues. Germline CDR1 is MNHEY and CDR2 is SVGEGT. V trimming: 4 bases; J trimming: 6 bases; junction bases outside the gene matches: 17. This CDR3 reads CASSSRVYLSGGPEAFF. The CDR3 region has the DNA TGTGCCAGCAGTTCCCGGGTTTATCTGTCAGGGGGGCCTGAAGCTTTCTTT.

The V and J genes are TRBV7-2 and TRBJ2-1, with D hard to call. Between the trimmed V and J ends, which lost 1 base and 6 bases, there was a span of 13 bases. Germline-derived CDR1 and CDR2 are SGHTA and FQGNSA. This CDR3 comprises 15 residues. In nucleotides, the CDR3 is TGTGCCAGCAGCTTAGACGGTATGATCACCAATGAGCAGTTCTTC. As protein: CASSLDGMITNEQFF.

The rearrangement uses TRBV5-1 and TRBJ2-5; D ambiguous. This CDR3 has 12 residues. Germline V gives CDR1 SGHRS, CDR2 YFSETQ. The V end was cut by 2 bases, the J end by 5 bases, with 7 bases between. The CDR3 spells CASSFTRETQYF. The CDR3 bases are TGCGCCAGCAGCTTTACCCGGGAGACCCAGTACTTC. The whole variable domain, filled in from reference TRBV5-1 and TRBJ2-5, reads KAGVTQTPRYLIKTRGQQVTLSCSPISGHRSVSWYQQTPGQGLQFLFEYFSETQRNKGNFPGRFSGRQFSNSRSEMNVSTLELGDSALYLCASSFTRETQYFGPGTRLLVL.

This chain joins TRBV10-2 and TRBJ2-7; TRBD1 matches at 7 bases. The CDR3 is 14 amino acids. CDR1 and CDR2 (germline): WSHSY, SAAADI. J lost 3 bases, V lost 6 bases, and 8 bases had no gene match. CDR3 sequence: CASRATGNNYEQYF. The CDR3 bases are TGCGCCAGCAGGGCGACAGGGAATAACTACGAGCAGTACTTC.

The rearrangement joins TRBV29-1 to TRBJ1-2; no clear D gene. V lost 0 bases to trimming and J lost 8 bases, with 16 bases between them. CDR1 is SQVTM and CDR2 is ANQGSEA in the germline V gene. The CDR3 runs to 14 residues. The CDR3 region has the DNA TGCAGCGTTGAAGATCACTCGGGTTTACGCGGCTACACCTTC. Its protein product is CSVEDHSGLRGYTF.

The chain has TRBV19 and TRBJ2-7; 7 positions agree with TRBD1. Germline V gene data show CDR1 as LNHDA and CDR2 as SQIVND (reference sequence). The CDR3 is 14 amino acids. V trimming: 7 bases; J trimming: 6 bases; junction bases outside the gene matches: 12. CDR3 sequence: CASTKTGIDSEQYF. For the CDR3, the DNA is TGTGCCAGTACCAAGACAGGGATAGATAGCGAGCAGTACTTC.

The V and J genes are TRBV28 and TRBJ1-5; D possibly corresponds to TRBD1 (5 bases). This CDR3 has 13 residues. The germline CDR1 and CDR2 sequences are MDHEN and SYDVKM. V dropped 7 bases and J dropped 7 bases, with 14 bases sitting between them. In nucleotides, the CDR3 is TGTGCCAGCATATCGCAGGGAGGCCAGCCCCAGCATTTT. It codes for CASISQGGQPQHF.

The rearrangement uses TRBV9 and TRBJ1-4; no clear D gene. The length of the CDR3 is 15 residues. Germline lookup yields CDR1 SGDLS and CDR2 YYNGEE. V was trimmed by 0 bases and J by 5 bases, leaving 11 bases between them. CDR3 DNA sequence: TGTGCCAGCAGCGTAGGCTGGAGCGGAAATGAAAAACTGTTTTTT. It is translated as CASSVGWSGNEKLFF.

The chain has TRBV21-1 and TRBJ2-5; the table's D call, TRBD2, has no DNA check behind it. TRBV21-1 is shown as a pseudogene. This CDR3 comprises 18 residues. CDR3 residues: CASSKPAGRSTYQETQYF. The DNA for the CDR3 is TGTGCCAGCAGCAAACCCGCGGGGAGGTCAACGTACCAAGAGACCCAGTACTTC.

The chain joins TRBV6-1 to TRBJ2-3, with 10 bases fitting TRBD2. Per the germline V gene, CDR1 is MNHNS and CDR2 is SASEGT. CDR3 size: 18 residues. The V segment lost 0 bases and the J segment 3 bases; nucleotides outside the gene matches: 9. The CDR3: CASSEAFWLAGVTDTQYF. DNA of the CDR3: TGTGCCAGCAGTGAAGCCTTTTGGCTAGCGGGAGTTACAGATACGCAGTATTTT.

The chain carries TRBV6-1 and TRBJ2-7, with a weak D call TRBD1 (5 bases). V lost 0 bases and J 2 bases, leaving 8 bases between the germline ends. From germline, CDR1 is MNHNS and CDR2 SASEGT. This CDR3 has 14 amino acids. The chain's CDR3 is CASSEATGPYEQYF. The CDR3 DNA follows: TGTGCCAGCAGTGAAGCTACAGGCCCCTACGAGCAGTACTTC.

This clone showed up just once. The chain employs TRBV24-1 and TRBJ2-5, with 8 bases matching TRBD1. V shed 4 bases and J 2 bases; nucleotides not matched to a gene: 8. The germline gives CDR1 KGHDR, CDR2 SFDVKD. This CDR3 comprises 16 residues. The CDR3 loop is CATSDRTGRIQETQYF. The DNA of the CDR3 is TGTGCCACCAGTGACAGGACAGGGAGAATTCAAGAGACCCAGTACTTC.

This clone is a singleton in its sample. This chain uses TRBV5-6 with TRBJ2-6, with TRBD1 identical over 10 bases. The J segment lost 1 base and the V segment lost 4 bases, leaving 2 bases of the junction unmatched. The V gene's germline CDR1 is SGHDT and CDR2 YYEEEE. This CDR3 has 16 residues. In DNA, the CDR3 is TGTGCCAGCAGCGGGGACAGGGGTTCTGGGGCCAACGTCCTGACTTTC. It is translated as CASSGDRGSGANVLTF.

V and J are TRBV9 and TRBJ1-6; 7 bases line up with TRBD1. This CDR3 comprises 16 residues. Germline V CDR1 and CDR2: SGDLS, YYNGEE. V was pared by 4 bases and J by 7 bases, with 11 bases of the junction left unmatched. In DNA, the CDR3 is TGTGCCAGCAGCCCAACAATTGGGACAGTCAATTCACCCCTCCACTTT. Translation gives CASSPTIGTVNSPLHF.

Notes on this clone: A junction boundary mismatches the germline segment, possibly from a read error. The V and J genes are TRBV4-3 and TRBJ2-1; 8 bases match TRBD2. Germline-derived CDR1 and CDR2 are LGHNA and YSLEER. This CDR3 has 18 residues. DNA of the CDR3: TGCGCCAGCAGTCAAGTTGTCCTTCTAGCGGGTTCCTACAATGAGCAGTTCTTC. It translates to CASSQVVLLAGSYNEQFF.

The chain combines TRBV29-1 with TRBJ2-7; 7 bases are shared with TRBD2. The V and J ends lost 4 bases and 7 bases, in that order; junction bases with no gene match: 4. The CDR3 consists of 11 residues. Germline V gene sequence: CDR1 SQVTM, CDR2 ANQGSEA. The CDR3 reads CSVGGGREQYF. The CDR3 DNA follows: TGCAGCGTTGGGGGGGGACGTGAGCAGTACTTC.

The V gene is TRBV19, the J gene TRBJ1-3; 10 nucleotides agree with TRBD1. Germline trimming cut 6 bases from V and 4 bases from J; bases unmatched to any gene: 3. Germline V CDR1 and CDR2: LNHDA, SQIVND (reference sequence). The CDR3 is 14 amino acids. CDR3 DNA: TGTGCCAGTAGAGGGACAGGGGAAGGAAACACCATATATTTT. Its protein product is CASRGTGEGNTIYF.

The chain joins TRBV6-4 to TRBJ2-2, with 7 bases fitting TRBD1. Per the germline V gene, CDR1 is MRHNA and CDR2 is SNTAGT. There are 15 residues in the CDR3. V was pared by 4 bases and J by 2 bases, with 4 bases of the junction left unmatched. The CDR3 reads CASSARQGNTGELFF. In DNA, the CDR3 is TGTGCCAGCAGTGCCCGACAGGGAAACACCGGGGAGCTGTTTTTT.

This clone showed up just a few times. The V call is TRBV2, the J call TRBJ1-1, with TRBD1 matching 7 bases. The CDR3 is 14 amino acids. Germline V CDR1 and CDR2: SNHLY, FYNNEI. Unmatched junction bases numbered 2, after V lost 3 bases and J lost 1 base. CDR3 sequence: CASSDGTANTEAFF. CDR3 DNA sequence: TGTGCCAGCAGTGACGGGACAGCGAACACTGAAGCTTTCTTT.